Listed here are 20 T cell receptor beta chains from one sample, sequenced in a study of Ad26.COV2.S vaccination and SARS-CoV-2 variants. The table came from immunoSEQ multiplex PCR; TCRdb's copy has only in-frame clones and leaves some out. The sample lists hundreds of thousands of clones, about 90% occurring once. Treatment defined: roughly 20 received Ad26.COV2.S at low or high dose, single or two shots; about 5 received placebo; per-sample allocation not given. All samples were drawn on day 63, counting from the first vaccine or placebo injection. The sample in question was peripheral blood, obtained in a trial of Ad26.COV2.S vaccine versus placebo. All receptors derive from a person between 18 and 65 years old who received the Ad26.COV2.S COVID-19 vaccine or a placebo.

The chain combines TRBV20-1 with TRBJ1-5; TRBD1 matches 7 bases. Germline trimming cut 3 bases from V and 4 bases from J; bases unmatched to any gene: 3. The CDR3 covers 13 residues. CDR1 is DFQATT and CDR2 is SNEGSKA in the germline V gene (reference sequence). The CDR3 DNA reads TGCAGTGCTAGTATACAGGGGAATCAGCCCCAGCATTTT. This encodes CSASIQGNQPQHF.

The J gene is TRBJ1-4, the V gene TRBV12-5; D call uncertain. Germline CDR1 is LGHNT and CDR2 is FRNRAP. The length of the CDR3 is 16 residues. Trimming removed 0 bases at V and 6 bases at J, with 14 bases between. CDR3 in DNA: TGTGCTAGTGGTTTGGTACTCCCGGGAACGGATGAAAAACTGTTTTTT. Translating gives CASGLVLPGTDEKLFF.

The chain recombines TRBV6-2 or TRBV6-3 with TRBJ1-6; 9 bases agree with TRBD1. The CDR3 length is 17 residues. The V gene end was trimmed by 6 bases and the J gene end by 6 bases; junction bases not matched to a gene: 12. The germline V gene encodes CDR1 MNHEY and CDR2 SVGEGT. This chain's CDR3 is CASRPSSGTGINSPLHF. The CDR3 region has the DNA TGTGCCAGCAGACCTTCCTCCGGGACAGGGATTAATTCACCCCTCCACTTT.

About this clone itself: Other nucleotide sequences from this sample produce the same CDR3. The rearrangement joins TRBV7-8 to TRBJ2-7, with D perhaps matching TRBD1 (6 bases). Germline V gene lookup returns CDR1 SGHVS and CDR2 FQNEAQ. Trimming took off 4 bases at V and 3 bases at J, with 10 bases between the two ends. The CDR3 runs 13 residues. This chain's CDR3 is CASSSDRVYEQYF. The CDR3 region has the DNA TGTGCCAGCAGCTCGGACAGAGTCTACGAGCAGTACTTC.

The chain employs TRBV6-4 and TRBJ1-5; D ambiguous. In germline, CDR1 is MRHNA, CDR2 SNTAGT. The CDR3 extends over 14 amino acids. V was pared by 5 bases and J by 6 bases, with 14 bases between. The CDR3 bases are TGTGCCAGCAGTCCATCCGGGCCAGGTCAGCCCCAGCATTTT. This sequence encodes CASSPSGPGQPQHF.

V usage is TRBV9 and J usage is TRBJ2-7, with D maybe TRBD1 (6 bases). CDR1 and CDR2 from the germline V gene are SGDLS and YYNGEE. V gave up 0 bases and J gave up 5 bases, with 15 bases separating them. The length of the CDR3 is 15 residues. The CDR3 sequence is CASSVAGGKGDEQYF. As DNA, the CDR3 is TGTGCCAGCAGCGTAGCTGGGGGCAAAGGAGACGAGCAGTACTTC.

This clone was seen a few times. V is TRBV27 and J is TRBJ2-1; D perhaps matches TRBD2 (5 bases). CDR3 length: 15 amino acids. Germline loops: CDR1 MNHEY, CDR2 SMNVEV (reference sequence). Between the trimmed V and J ends, which lost 2 bases and 3 bases, there was a span of 11 bases. CDR3 nucleotides: TGTGCCAGCAGTTTACTCTCAGGACTCTACAATGAGCAGTTCTTC. Translation gives CASSLLSGLYNEQFF.

The chain couples TRBV5-1 to TRBJ1-4; D is unresolved. V was cut by 4 bases and J by 5 bases, with 15 bases left in between. Germline V gene sequence: CDR1 SGHRS, CDR2 YFSETQ. CDR3 length: 15 amino acids. The CDR3 DNA is TGCGCCAGCAGCCCTACATTGCGGTACAATGAAAAACTGTTTTTT. Translating gives CASSPTLRYNEKLFF.

The rearrangement uses TRBV7-2 and TRBJ1-5; D uncertain. Germline assignment: CDR1 SGHTA and CDR2 FQGNSA. The CDR3 loop spans 15 amino acids. Trimming stripped 1 base from V and 2 bases from J, with 9 bases between. The CDR3 sequence is CASSLVSGGNQPQHF. DNA of the CDR3: TGTGCCAGCAGCTTAGTGAGCGGAGGCAATCAGCCCCAGCATTTT.

This chain links TRBV6-5 with TRBJ2-7; a weak D match, TRBD2 (7 bases). V lost 2 bases, J lost 3 bases, and 14 bases lay in between. The CDR3 covers 15 residues. The germline V gene encodes CDR1 MNHEY and CDR2 SVGAGI. Here the CDR3 reads CASSYGAGARYEQYF. The CDR3, as DNA: TGTGCCAGCAGTTACGGGGCGGGGGCGCGCTACGAGCAGTACTTC.

The J gene is TRBJ1-1, the V gene TRBV5-1; D possibly corresponds to TRBD1 (5 bases). This CDR3 is built from 14 residues. The V and J ends lost 4 bases and 1 base respectively, with 11 bases between them. The germline CDR1 and CDR2 sequences are SGHRS and YFSETQ. CDR3 region: CASSQGPGNTEAFF. The CDR3 DNA sequence: TGCGCCAGCAGCCAGGGCCCTGGGAACACTGAAGCTTTCTTT.

The sample holds a few counts of this clone. The chain links TRBV27 to TRBJ2-7, with unresolved D. The CDR3 has 9 amino acids. Germline loops: CDR1 MNHEY, CDR2 SMNVEV (reference sequence). The CDR3 nucleotides are TGTGCCAGCGGCCTTAGCCCCCTGGTC. It codes for CASGLSPLV.

This clone occurred a few times. This rearrangement joins TRBV7-8 to TRBJ2-2; D ambiguous. CDR3 size: 11 residues. V lost 1 base to trimming and J lost 8 bases, with 2 bases between them. Looked up from germline, CDR1 is SGHVS and CDR2 is FQNEAQ. CDR3 DNA sequence: TGTGCCAGCAGCTTAGTAGGGGAGCTGTTTTTT. This gives the protein CASSLVGELFF.

The chain recombines TRBV11-2 with TRBJ2-1; D might be TRBD2 (5 bases). The V gene lost 1 base and the J gene lost 2 bases, with 9 bases spanning the gap. In germline, CDR1 is SGHAT, CDR2 FQNNGV. The CDR3 spans 15 residues. The CDR3 DNA reads TGTGCCAGCAGCTTAGTGAGCGGCCCCTACAATGAGCAGTTCTTC. It is translated as CASSLVSGPYNEQFF.

In its sample, this clone was seen once. The rearrangement joins TRBV9 to TRBJ2-2; D gene unclear. Per the germline V gene, CDR1 is SGDLS and CDR2 is YYNGEE. The CDR3 runs to 14 residues. Trimming removed 6 bases from V and 4 bases from J, with 13 bases in between. The CDR3 here is CASTVESFTGELFF. The CDR3 DNA follows: TGTGCCAGCACTGTTGAGTCCTTCACCGGGGAGCTGTTTTTT.

The V and J genes are TRBV7-2 and TRBJ2-3; 7 nucleotides agree with TRBD2. CDR1 and CDR2 (germline): SGHTA, FQGNSA. The CDR3 sequence is 15 residues long. V lost 5 bases and J lost 2; bases outside the gene matches: 7. CDR3 nucleotides: TGTGCCAGCAGCGCCAGCGGGATGGTCACAGATACGCAGTATTTT. This encodes CASSASGMVTDTQYF.

The chain is built from TRBV19 and TRBJ2-3; perhaps D is TRBD1 or TRBD2 (5 bases each). V was clipped by 0 bases and J by 1 base, with 8 bases between them. Germline V gene lookup returns CDR1 LNHDA and CDR2 SQIVND (reference sequence). The CDR3 has 15 residues. The CDR3 sequence is CASSIDRGGTDTQYF. CDR3 coding DNA: TGTGCCAGTAGTATAGATCGAGGGGGCACAGATACGCAGTATTTT.

A remark on this clone: Sequence at one end of the junction differs from germline and may be a read error. The rearrangement links TRBV6-6 to TRBJ2-7, with 10 bases aligning to TRBD1. Germline-derived CDR1 and CDR2 are MNHNY and SVGAGI (reference sequence). The CDR3 sequence is 12 residues long. The DNA of the CDR3 is TGTGCCACCGGGACAGGGGACCTCCTAGGACACTTC. This gives the protein CATGTGDLLGHF.

In regard to this clone: In the same sample, other DNA sequences code for this CDR3. The chain carries TRBV9 and TRBJ2-3; the D gene is possibly TRBD1 (6 bases). The CDR3 is 14 residues long. V lost 4 bases to trimming and J lost 2 bases, with 11 bases between them. In germline, CDR1 is SGDLS, CDR2 YYNGEE. CDR3 DNA sequence: TGTGCCAGCAGCTCTCGGACAGCCACAGATACGCAGTATTTT. It translates to CASSSRTATDTQYF.

The chain joins TRBV2 to TRBJ2-7; D unclear. V lost 2 bases and J lost 2, with 1 base in between. Germline V CDR1 and CDR2: SNHLY, FYNNEI. This CDR3 is built from 11 residues. The chain's CDR3 is CASSEPYEQYF. CDR3 coding DNA: TGTGCCAGCAGTGAACCCTACGAGCAGTACTTC.